These T cell receptor beta chains were read from a single sample in a study of Ad26.COV2.S vaccination and SARS-CoV-2 variants. Repertoires were generated with immunoSEQ multiplex PCR, while TCRdb's copy carries only in-frame clones and drops some. The sample consists of 350,000 to 400,000 clones, around nine tenths of them appearing once. The sequencing used peripheral blood, collected in a trial of Ad26.COV2.S vaccine versus placebo. The receptors were sampled from a person aged 18 to 59 who received the Ad26.COV2.S COVID-19 vaccine or a placebo. CDR3s include the opening cysteine and the closing phenylalanine or tryptophan. D genes are given only for firm matches. Not every row has a clone size; where given, it reads once, few, many or a size class.

CDR3 protein: CASSQDTGPLNNSPLHF
CDR3 DNA: TGCGCCAGCAGCCAAGATACGGGCCCATTGAATAATTCACCCCTCCACTTT
D gene: -
CDR3 length: 17
J gene: TRBJ1-6
V gene: TRBV4-1
clone size: few

CDR3 protein: CASKSGSFTNSPLHF
CDR3 DNA: TGTGCCAGCAAGAGCGGGTCCTTCACCAATTCACCCCTCCACTTT
D gene: -
CDR3 length: 15
J gene: TRBJ1-6
V gene: TRBV2
clone size: few

CDR3 protein: CASSLTGQGHNEQFF
CDR3 DNA: TGTGCCAGCAGCTTGACGGGACAGGGGCACAATGAGCAGTTCTTC
D gene: TRBD1
CDR3 length: 15
J gene: TRBJ2-1
V gene: TRBV5-5
clone size: -

CDR3 protein: CASSRGGVFYGYTF
CDR3 DNA: TGTGCCAGCAGCCGCGGGGGAGTATTCTATGGCTACACCTTC
D gene: -
CDR3 length: 14
J gene: TRBJ1-2
V gene: TRBV14
clone size: -

CDR3 protein: CSAAGDEKLFF
CDR3 DNA: TGCAGTGCTGCAGGGGATGAAAAACTGTTTTTT
D gene: -
CDR3 length: 11
J gene: TRBJ1-4
V gene: TRBV20-1
clone size: -

CDR3 protein: CAWTLVSETQYF
CDR3 DNA: TGTGCCTGGACCCTAGTTTCAGAGACCCAGTACTTC
D gene: -
CDR3 length: 12
J gene: TRBJ2-5
V gene: TRBV30
clone size: few

CDR3 protein: CASSKINTEAFF
CDR3 DNA: TGTGCCAGCAGTAAGATTAACACTGAAGCTTTCTTT
D gene: -
CDR3 length: 12
J gene: TRBJ1-1
V gene: TRBV5-4
clone size: few

CDR3 protein: CASRSGTGGNNEQYF
CDR3 DNA: TGTGCCAGCAGATCCGGGACAGGGGGAAATAACGAGCAGTACTTC
D gene: TRBD1
CDR3 length: 15
J gene: TRBJ2-7
V gene: TRBV6-5
clone size: -

CDR3 protein: CASSQEPRLAGVDTQYF
CDR3 DNA: TGCGCCAGCAGCCAAGAACCCCGACTAGCGGGGGTGGATACGCAGTATTTT
D gene: TRBD2
CDR3 length: 17
J gene: TRBJ2-3
V gene: TRBV4-1
clone size: -

CDR3 protein: CASSIDPQGLNQPQHF
CDR3 DNA: TGTGCCAGTAGTATAGATCCACAGGGTTTGAATCAGCCCCAGCATTTT
D gene: -
CDR3 length: 16
J gene: TRBJ1-5
V gene: TRBV19
clone size: -

CDR3 protein: CASSLKGSDGYTF
CDR3 DNA: TGTGCCAGCAGCTTGAAGGGTTCTGATGGCTACACCTTC
D gene: -
CDR3 length: 13
J gene: TRBJ1-2
V gene: TRBV5-4
clone size: -

CDR3 protein: CASSTSTPHAEKLFF
CDR3 DNA: TGCGCCAGCAGCACATCAACGCCCCACGCCGAAAAACTGTTTTTT
D gene: -
CDR3 length: 15
J gene: TRBJ1-4
V gene: TRBV5-1
clone size: -

CDR3 protein: CSAPVRVEQFF
CDR3 DNA: TGCAGTGCCCCCGTCCGTGTTGAGCAGTTCTTC
D gene: -
CDR3 length: 11
J gene: TRBJ2-1
V gene: TRBV20-1
clone size: -

CDR3 protein: CASSSVAQETQYF
CDR3 DNA: TGTGCCAGCAGCTCGGTTGCGCAAGAGACCCAGTACTTC
D gene: -
CDR3 length: 13
J gene: TRBJ2-5
V gene: TRBV5-6
clone size: -

CDR3 protein: CASSQPGQLYGYTF
CDR3 DNA: TGTGCCAGCAGCCAACCGGGACAGCTCTATGGCTACACCTTC
D gene: TRBD1
CDR3 length: 14
J gene: TRBJ1-2
V gene: TRBV13
clone size: -

CDR3 protein: CASSRWGLAQPQHF
CDR3 DNA: TGTGCCAGCAGCCGTTGGGGGCTAGCCCAGCCCCAGCATTTT
D gene: -
CDR3 length: 14
J gene: TRBJ1-5
V gene: TRBV11-3
clone size: few

CDR3 protein: CASSLLGTSPEAFF
CDR3 DNA: TGTGCCAGCAGCTTATTGGGGACATCGCCTGAAGCTTTCTTT
D gene: -
CDR3 length: 14
J gene: TRBJ1-1
V gene: TRBV7-9
clone size: -